This T cell receptor beta chain was documented in a study of radiotherapy plus CTLA-4 blockade in lung cancer. Looking at the study overall: Objective responses arose in 15% to 20% of patients, and 25% to 35% experienced disease control. Study observations and caveats: Clones derived from tumor TCRs expanded in blood after radiotherapy plus ipilimumab.

The CDR3 loop spans 14 amino acids. Germline CDR1 reads MNHEY; CDR2 reads SVGAGI. V was pared by 2 bases and J by 7 bases, with 2 bases of the junction left unmatched. Profiling relied on immunoSEQ multiplex PCR, and the TCRdb table lists in-frame clones only, not all of them. This sample yields fewer than 65,000 clones, of which 77% are seen a single time; about 2.4% belongs to the top ten. Focal radiation plus CTLA-4 blockade with ipilimumab was given to patients with chemo-refractory metastatic non-small-cell lung cancer. Points on this clone: The antigen remains unidentified.

The source of this sequence is a human donor with non-small cell lung cancer whose response to radiotherapy plus ipilimumab could not be evaluated. The chain is built from TRBV6-5 and TRBJ2-2; 9 nucleotides agree with TRBD1. The input for sequencing was peripheral blood, taken from a patient treated with radiotherapy plus ipilimumab. In nucleotides, the CDR3 is TGTGCCAGCAGTTACGGACAGGGGAGCGGGGAGCTGTTTTTT. As protein: CASSYGQGSGELFF.